This TCR beta chain was captured in a study of shared clonotypes between healthy human individuals. CDR1 is SGHAT, CDR2 FQNNGV, per germline. Trimming cost V 5 bases and J 3 bases; bases outside gene matches: 9. This CDR3 has 16 amino acids. The assay used deep level. It was across several immunoSEQ plates that each subset's genomic DNA was evenly split. Here immunoSEQ multiplex PCR was the method, and the copy in TCRdb shows in-frame clones only, minus some. This table holds 2 million to 3 million clones, 80% to 95% found once. This sequence joins TRBV11-2 and TRBJ2-1; TRBD1 matches at 8 bases. Sequencing was done on a sample of naive CD4+ T cells from PBMCs. The subset: CD45RA+ positively selected. The TCR originated in a man aged 18 to 29 in good health. Some clones in this sample may be carry-over from other donors' samples. Written as DNA, the CDR3 is TGTGCCAGCAGCCACTACCGGACAGGGCTCTACAATGAGCAGTTCTTC. Its translation is CASSHYRTGLYNEQFF. Filled out from reference TRBV11-2 and TRBJ2-1, the complete variable domain reads EAGVAQSPRYKIIEKRQSVAFWCNPISGHATLYWYQQILGQGPKLLIQFQNNGVVDDSQLPKDRFSAERLKGVDSTLKIQPAKLEDSAVYLCASSHYRTGLYNEQFFGPGTRLTVL.